This record concerns one T cell receptor beta chain sequence. Method: immunoSEQ multiplex PCR; TCRdb's copy keeps in-frame clones and lacks some. The table has about 290,000 clones, approximately 88% seen once. Participants came from 20 to 25 US areas, aged about 18 to 89 years. Cohort assignment relied on participant-reported clinical history. Cohort 3 recovered donors had two negative PCRs, clearance, or symptom resolution. The data were obtained in a study of blood T cell repertoires in COVID-19. Germline lookup yields CDR1 SNHLY and CDR2 FYNNEI. Trimming cost V 5 bases and J 2 bases, with 15 bases left between them. There are 15 residues in the CDR3.

The sample was PBMCs or T cells enriched from blood (not recorded which). The receptor was isolated from a woman between 35 and 50 years old who had recovered from COVID-19. The rearrangement uses TRBV2 and TRBJ1-1, with TRBD1 as a possible D gene (5 bases). The CDR3 is CASSPRSGGNTEAFF. CDR3 coding DNA: TGTGCCAGCAGTCCTCGGAGCGGGGGAAACACTGAAGCTTTCTTT.